The 4 T cell receptor beta chains below come from one sample, sequenced in a study of blood T cell repertoires in COVID-19. Data came from immunoSEQ multiplex PCR; TCRdb stores just in-frame clones and leaves some out. The sample has over 130,000 clones, around 80% seen once. The sequenced sample was peripheral blood. The receptors originated from a man aged 50 to 59 with acute or convalescent COVID-19.

The rearrangement uses TRBV27 and TRBJ2-2; a weak D match, TRBD1 (6 bases). This CDR3 comprises 17 residues. V was clipped by 5 bases and J by 1 base, with 17 bases between them. Per the germline V gene, CDR1 is MNHEY and CDR2 is SMNVEV (reference sequence). The CDR3 DNA reads TGTGCCAGCAGTCTCTTACAGGGCGCGCAGAACACCGGGGAGCTGTTTTTT. Translating gives CASSLLQGAQNTGELFF.

The rearrangement joins TRBV29-1 to TRBJ2-6; D not resolved. This CDR3 contains 14 residues. The germline gives CDR1 SQVTM, CDR2 ANQGSEA. The V end was cut by 3 bases, the J end by 2 bases, with 8 bases between. Here the CDR3 DNA reads TGCAGCGTTGACGGAAGCGCTGGGGCCAACGTCCTGACTTTC. It encodes CSVDGSAGANVLTF.

The rearrangement links TRBV2 to TRBJ1-2, with 10 bases that match TRBD1. The CDR3 contains 15 residues. Germline-derived CDR1 and CDR2 are SNHLY and FYNNEI. Trimming took 5 bases from V and 0 from J; bases not matched to a gene: 3. Written as DNA, the CDR3 is TGTGCCAGCAGTATAGGACAGGGGGCTAACTATGGCTACACCTTC. It specifies CASSIGQGANYGYTF. Full variable domain (remainder filled in from reference TRBV2 and TRBJ1-2): EPEVTQTPSHQVTQMGQEVILRCVPISNHLYFYWYRQILGQKVEFLVSFYNNEISEKSEIFDDQFSVERPDGSNFTLKIRSTKLEDSAMYFCASSIGQGANYGYTFGSGTRLTVV.

The chain links TRBV7-3 to TRBJ2-5; D is perhaps TRBD1 (6 bases). V dropped 5 bases and J dropped 5 bases, with 15 bases sitting between them. Germline V gene data show CDR1 as SGHTA and CDR2 as FQGTGA. CDR3 length equals 14 residues. The CDR3 coding sequence is TGTGCCAGCAGCCCCCAGGGTACAGGGGAGACCCAGTACTTC. Encoded protein: CASSPQGTGETQYF.